One and the same sample provided the 5 T cell receptor beta chains below, sequenced in a study of T cells in Graves' hyperthyroidism and ophthalmopathy. Amplification of TCR beta CDR3 regions used RNA as the template. HTBI primers were employed in a first-round RT-PCR of the TCR CDR3. TCRdb reanalysed the multiplex PCR reads using MiXCR and keeps one entry per CDR3 protein. The sample includes 470,000 or so distinct CDR3 sequences, less than 25% of them seen just once. Sample: blood. The receptors originated from a man aged 18 to 29 with Graves' hyperthyroidism.

This clonotype was found many times. The gene calls are TRBV6-1 and TRBJ2-5; D is undetermined. The CDR3 has 13 amino acids. Looked up from germline, CDR1 is MNHNS and CDR2 is SASEGT. V was shortened by 4 bases and J by 4 bases, with 10 bases between the two germline ends. CDR3 nucleotide sequence: TGTGCCAGCAGTGCTCGGGCCCGAGAGACCCAGTACTTC. This sequence encodes CASSARARETQYF.

This clonotype occurred a few times. This chain links TRBV27 with TRBJ2-7; D is unclear. CDR1 and CDR2 (germline): MNHEY, SMNVEV (reference sequence). This CDR3 is built from 13 residues. V shed 2 bases and J shed 7 bases, with 12 bases lying between them. The chain's CDR3 is CASSLGIMWEQYF. The DNA of the CDR3 is TGTGCCAGCAGTTTAGGGATAATGTGGGAGCAGTACTTC.

This clonotype turned up a few times. The gene calls are TRBV19 and TRBJ1-2; D might be TRBD1 (6 bases). The germline gives CDR1 LNHDA, CDR2 SQIVND (reference sequence). The CDR3 contains 14 residues. V lost 7 bases and J lost 0, with 12 bases in between. CDR3 protein: CASNTDSANYGYTF. The CDR3 nucleotides read TGTGCCAGTAACACGGACAGCGCTAACTATGGCTACACCTTC.

This clonotype was recorded at least ten times. The V call is TRBV6-1, the J call TRBJ2-7, with 10 bases lining up with TRBD1. The germline CDR1 and CDR2 sequences are MNHNS and SASEGT. This CDR3 comprises 14 residues. Germline trimming cut 5 bases from V and 7 bases from J; bases unmatched to any gene: 8. In nucleotides, the CDR3 is TGTGCCAGCAGTCCGGGGACAGGGGTTGGGGAGCAGTACTTC. Encoded protein: CASSPGTGVGEQYF.

This clonotype showed up many times. The rearrangement links TRBV27 to TRBJ1-2, with a weak D call TRBD1 (5 bases). V was shortened by 4 bases and J by 5 bases, with 17 bases between the two germline ends. The CDR3 is made up of 15 amino acids. Germline V lookup: CDR1 MNHEY, CDR2 SMNVEV (reference sequence). This CDR3 is CASSSLLQGSYGYTF. The DNA for the CDR3 is TGTGCCAGCAGTTCACTGTTGCAGGGTAGTTATGGCTACACCTTC.